Presented here are 11 T cell receptor beta chains from one specimen sequenced in a study of T cells in Graves' hyperthyroidism and ophthalmopathy. Amplification of TCR beta CDR3 regions used RNA as the template. Researchers ran a first-round RT-PCR on the TCR CDR3 using the HTBI primer set. TCRdb passed the multiplex PCR reads through MiXCR, listing each CDR3 protein once. The table records a few hundred thousand distinct CDR3 sequences, more than 45% of them present only once. The sample was peripheral blood or thyroid tissue (not recorded which). These TCRs come from a woman between 18 and 29 years old with Graves' hyperthyroidism.

This clonotype was observed a single time. This rearrangement joins TRBV20-1 to TRBJ2-2; D ambiguous. Trimming left V 6 bases short and J 7 bases short, with 15 bases between. From germline, CDR1 is DFQATT and CDR2 SNEGSKA (reference sequence). The CDR3 covers 13 residues. CDR3 in DNA: TGCAGTGCCCGCCTTACGGGTAGCGGGGAGCTGTTTTTT. Translating it yields CSARLTGSGELFF.

V gene TRBV2 combines with J gene TRBJ2-2; the D gene is possibly TRBD1 (5 bases). This CDR3 comprises 14 residues. The germline V gene has CDR1 SNHLY and CDR2 FYNNEI. V lost 0 bases, J lost 4 bases, and 6 bases lay in between. CDR3 in amino acids: CASSEARGTGELFF. Written as DNA, the CDR3 is TGTGCCAGCAGTGAAGCTAGGGGCACCGGGGAGCTGTTTTTT. The full variable domain, with the rest looked up from reference TRBV2 and TRBJ2-2, is EPEVTQTPSHQVTQMGQEVILRCVPISNHLYFYWYRQILGQKVEFLVSFYNNEISEKSEIFDDQFSVERPDGSNFTLKIRSTKLEDSAMYFCASSEARGTGELFFGEGSRLTVL.

To note about this clonotype: Given a much more abundant clone one base away, this may be a read error. The conserved closing phenylalanine or tryptophan is absent in this CDR3, likely reflecting a read error. This chain joins TRBV2 and TRBJ1-1; D is undetermined. The ends were cut back, 2 bases at V and 1 base at J, with 8 bases in the middle. The CDR3 has 14 amino acids. Per the germline V gene, CDR1 is SNHLY and CDR2 is FYNNEI. CDR3 bases: TGTGCCAGCAGTGAATGGCCCCCGAACACTGAAGCTTTCCTT. Its translation: CASSEWPPNTEAFL.

The chain recombines TRBV29-1 with TRBJ1-1, with D hard to call. The germline V and J ends were trimmed by 6 bases and 7 bases, with 18 bases remaining between them. The CDR3 is 13 residues long. Germline CDR1 is SQVTM and CDR2 is ANQGSEA. The CDR3 loop is CSVAEHATNEAFF. The CDR3 DNA is TGCAGCGTAGCAGAGCATGCAACTAATGAAGCTTTCTTT.

The chain recombines TRBV3-1 with TRBJ2-7; 13 bases agree with TRBD2. The germline gives CDR1 LGHDT, CDR2 YNNKEL (reference sequence). This CDR3 has 17 amino acids. V gave up 4 bases and J gave up 3 bases; unmatched junction bases: 9. This CDR3 is CASSPMGLAGSDYEQYF. For the CDR3, the DNA is TGTGCCAGCAGCCCTATGGGACTAGCGGGATCTGACTACGAGCAGTACTTC.

In this sample, this clonotype turned up a few times. The chain uses TRBV20-1 and TRBJ2-3; 10 bases agree with TRBD2. Germline V CDR1 and CDR2: DFQATT, SNEGSKA (reference sequence). CDR3 size: 17 residues. V lost 0 bases and J lost 2; bases outside the gene matches: 8. In nucleotides, the CDR3 is TGCAGTGCTAGAGATCGGCGAGGACTAGCGGTCACAGATACGCAGTATTTT. It encodes CSARDRRGLAVTDTQYF.

This rearrangement joins TRBV20-1 to TRBJ1-2, with 7 bases fitting TRBD1. CDR3 length: 15 residues. V was pared by 1 base and J by 6 bases, with 11 bases of the junction left unmatched. The germline V gene encodes CDR1 DFQATT and CDR2 SNEGSKA (reference sequence). CDR3 region: CSARGRQGGKHGYTF. CDR3 sequence (DNA): TGCAGTGCTAGAGGGAGACAGGGAGGAAAACATGGCTACACCTTC.

This chain connects TRBV7-9 to TRBJ2-3; 7 bases align to TRBD2. The CDR3 loop spans 13 amino acids. Unmatched junction bases numbered 3, after V lost 7 bases and J lost 2 bases. Per germline, CDR1 SEHNR and CDR2 FQNEAQ (reference sequence). This chain's CDR3 is CASTSGFTDTQYF. In DNA, the CDR3 is TGTGCCAGCACTAGCGGATTCACAGATACGCAGTATTTT.

At least ten counts were recorded for this clonotype. The chain is built from TRBV24-1 and TRBJ1-2; a weak D match, TRBD1 (5 bases). Germline V lookup: CDR1 KGHDR, CDR2 SFDVKD. This CDR3 is 13 amino acids long. The V and J ends lost 5 bases and 3 bases respectively, with 9 bases between them. CDR3 nucleotide sequence: TGTGCCACCAGTGTAGGGGACTACTATGGCTACACCTTC. This codes for CATSVGDYYGYTF.

This clonotype was recorded at least ten times. The V gene is TRBV2, the J gene TRBJ2-7; no definite D call. The V gene's germline CDR1 is SNHLY and CDR2 FYNNEI. The V end was cut by 5 bases, the J end by 7 bases, with 12 bases between. CDR3 size: 12 residues. This CDR3 is CASSTGPGEQYF. As DNA, the CDR3 is TGTGCCAGCAGTACCGGGCCTGGGGAGCAGTACTTC.

This clonotype came up many times. The rearrangement uses TRBV6-1 and TRBJ1-2; TRBD1 matches at 7 bases. CDR3 length: 15 residues. Germline assignment: CDR1 MNHNS and CDR2 SASEGT. The V and J ends lost 10 bases and 4 bases, in that order; junction bases with no gene match: 15. The CDR3 DNA is TGTGCCACCTCCGGAGGGGGCTACGTACTCTATGGCTACACCTTC. This codes for CATSGGGYVLYGYTF.